The 31 T cell receptor beta chains listed next were all sequenced from one sample in a study of shared clonotypes between healthy human individuals. In the naive CD8 group, cells lacked CD45RO and were positively selected for CCR7, so terminally differentiated effector memory CD45RA+ cells were left out. The assay was immunoSEQ multiplex PCR, and TCRdb's table has in-frame clones only and misses some. The table records millions of clones, about 95% of them present only once. The sequencing sample was made of naive CD8+ T cells sorted from blood. All receptors derive from a young man in good health.

A word on this clone: One end of the junction varies from germline; a read error may be responsible. The V and J genes are TRBV27 and TRBJ2-7; D gene uncertain. Germline V CDR1 and CDR2: MNHEY, SMNVEV (reference sequence). The CDR3 loop spans 14 amino acids. The chain's CDR3 is CASSFLGLSHEQYF. Here the CDR3 DNA reads TGTGCCAGCAGTTTCCTAGGGCTCTCCCACGAGCAGTACTTC.

As to this clone: The identical CDR3 is also encoded by other nucleotide sequences in the sample. The DNA for the CDR3 is TGTGCCAGCAGTAGCGGGGGGAGCACAGATACGCAGTATTTT. Translation: CASSSGGSTDTQYF. The chain links TRBV9 to TRBJ2-3; TRBD2 matches at 10 bases. Per germline, CDR1 SGDLS and CDR2 YYNGEE. This CDR3 is built from 14 residues. Trimming at V came to 5 bases and at J to 0 bases, leaving 0 bases not matched to a gene.

The V call is TRBV2, the J call TRBJ2-7, with D perhaps TRBD1 or TRBD2 (7 bases each). CDR3 length: 14 amino acids. Germline CDR1 reads SNHLY; CDR2 reads FYNNEI. Deletions cut 6 bases from V and 2 bases from J, with 14 bases between. The CDR3 protein is CASRAGTAPYEQYF. CDR3 sequence (DNA): TGTGCCAGCAGAGCGGGGACAGCCCCCTACGAGCAGTACTTC. The whole variable domain, remainder taken from reference TRBV2 and TRBJ2-7, is EPEVTQTPSHQVTQMGQEVILRCVPISNHLYFYWYRQILGQKVEFLVSFYNNEISEKSEIFDDQFSVERPDGSNFTLKIRSTKLEDSAMYFCASRAGTAPYEQYFGPGTRLTVT.

The rearrangement joins TRBV11-2 to TRBJ1-1; D uncertain. Trimming pared 1 base from V and 3 bases from J, leaving 21 bases between. CDR3 size: 18 residues. Germline V gene data show CDR1 as SGHAT and CDR2 as FQNNGV. CDR3 in amino acids: CASSLVWAGSPMDTEAFF. The CDR3 coding sequence is TGTGCCAGCAGCTTAGTATGGGCAGGATCCCCTATGGACACTGAAGCTTTCTTT.

This chain uses TRBV15 with TRBJ2-3, with D perhaps matching TRBD2 (5 bases). Germline-derived CDR1 and CDR2 are LNHNV and YYDKDF (reference sequence). This CDR3 has 18 amino acids. With 0 bases removed from V and 0 bases from J, the gap between germline ends came to 16 bases. The CDR3 DNA follows: TGTGCCACCAGCAGAGATTGGGTACTAGGGTTTAGCACAGATACGCAGTATTTT. The encoded protein is CATSRDWVLGFSTDTQYF.

This chain links TRBV6-5 with TRBJ2-3; a weak D match, TRBD2 (5 bases). V was clipped by 5 bases and J by 0 bases, with 12 bases between them. The germline CDR1 and CDR2 sequences are MNHEY and SVGAGI. This CDR3 is 15 amino acids long. The CDR3 coding sequence is TGTGCCAGCAGTACCGGACTGTACAGCACAGATACGCAGTATTTT. It encodes CASSTGLYSTDTQYF.

This clone was picked up one time. This chain links TRBV14 with TRBJ2-1; TRBD2 is a possible D gene (6 bases). CDR1 SGHDN and CDR2 FVKESK come from the germline V gene. The CDR3 extends over 16 amino acids. Deletions cut 0 bases from V and 4 bases from J, with 13 bases between. CDR3: CASSQDAAGYYNEQFF. For the CDR3, the DNA is TGTGCCAGCAGCCAAGATGCAGCGGGCTATTACAATGAGCAGTTCTTC.

For this clone: Germline is not matched at one junction end, which may reflect a read error. This specimen includes other DNA sequences encoding the same CDR3. V and J are TRBV5-6 and TRBJ2-3, with D perhaps assigned TRBD1 or TRBD2 (5 bases each). CDR3 length: 13 amino acids. From germline, CDR1 is SGHDT and CDR2 YYEEEE. CDR3 amino acids: CASSLGLADTQYF. CDR3 sequence (DNA): TGTGCCAGCAGTTTGGGGCTAGCCGATACGCAGTATTTT.

The J gene is TRBJ2-6, the V gene TRBV18; perhaps TRBD1 as D (6 bases). The CDR3 is made up of 16 amino acids. Germline V gives CDR1 KGHSH, CDR2 LQKENI. V was clipped by 0 bases and J by 2 bases, with 8 bases between them. The CDR3 protein is CASSPPKGAGANVLTF. Written as DNA, the CDR3 is TGTGCCAGCTCACCACCAAAGGGGGCTGGGGCCAACGTCCTGACTTTC.

The J gene is TRBJ2-7, the V gene TRBV28, with D tentatively TRBD2 (7 bases). The germline gives CDR1 MDHEN, CDR2 SYDVKM. Trimming removed 6 bases from V and 5 bases from J, with 11 bases in between. The CDR3 covers 12 residues. The DNA for the CDR3 is TGTGCCAGCAGCATGGGGGGGCACGAGCAGTACTTC. Its protein product is CASSMGGHEQYF. Full variable domain (outside the CDR3, taken from reference TRBV28 and TRBJ2-7): DVKVTQSSRYLVKRTGEKVFLECVQDMDHENMFWYRQDPGLGLRLIYFSYDVKMKEKGDIPEGYSVSREKKERFSLILESASTNQTSMYLCASSMGGHEQYFGPGTRLTVT.

V gene TRBV10-3 combines with J gene TRBJ2-3; unclear D gene. CDR3 length: 14 amino acids. Trimming took off 6 bases at V and 2 bases at J, with 12 bases between the two ends. The germline CDR1 and CDR2 sequences are ENHRY and SYGVKD. CDR3 nucleotide sequence: TGTGCCATCAGCGAAGTAGGGCCCACAGATACGCAGTATTTT. The encoded protein is CAISEVGPTDTQYF.

The CDR3 coding sequence is TGTGCCAGCATCTTGACCGGGACAGGGGGCGGTTATGGCTACACCTTC. Its translation: CASILTGTGGGYGYTF. The chain uses TRBV7-9 and TRBJ1-2; TRBD1 agrees at 12 bases. In germline, CDR1 is SEHNR, CDR2 FQNEAQ (reference sequence). The CDR3 sequence is 16 residues long. J was trimmed by 5 bases and V by 7 bases; bases with no gene match: 11.

The chain is built from TRBV4-3 and TRBJ1-1, with D unresolved. This CDR3 is built from 14 residues. Germline CDR1 and CDR2: LGHNA and YSLEER. Deletions cut 0 bases from V and 3 bases from J, with 8 bases between. This CDR3 is CASSQDSRYTEAFF. In nucleotides, the CDR3 is TGCGCCAGCAGCCAAGATAGCAGGTACACTGAAGCTTTCTTT.

The rearrangement links TRBV27 to TRBJ2-1; D gene ambiguous. This CDR3 comprises 15 residues. The germline V gene encodes CDR1 MNHEY and CDR2 SMNVEV (reference sequence). V was cut by 6 bases and J by 7 bases, with 19 bases left in between. CDR3 sequence reads: CASSLTRRYLNEQFF. In nucleotides, the CDR3 is TGTGCCAGCAGCCTGACTCGGCGGTATCTGAATGAGCAGTTCTTC.

J is TRBJ1-1 and V is TRBV27; D might be TRBD1 (5 bases). Germline CDR1 and CDR2: MNHEY and SMNVEV (reference sequence). Trimming left V 2 bases short and J 3 bases short, with 10 bases between. CDR3 size: 14 residues. The CDR3 spells CASSLGRDHTEAFF. The DNA for the CDR3 is TGTGCCAGCAGTTTAGGAAGGGACCACACTGAAGCTTTCTTT.

The chain couples TRBV7-3 to TRBJ2-1; TRBD2 aligns across 7 bases. Germline V lookup: CDR1 SGHTA, CDR2 FQGTGA. Trimming cost V 4 bases and J 5 bases; bases outside gene matches: 2. This CDR3 region has 13 residues. As DNA, the CDR3 is TGTGCCAGCAGCTGGACTAGAGACAATGAGCAGTTCTTC. Encoded protein: CASSWTRDNEQFF.

The genes are TRBV27 and TRBJ2-3, with TRBD1 identical over 8 bases. Unmatched junction bases numbered 9, after V lost 4 bases and J lost 9 bases. Germline values: CDR1 MNHEY, CDR2 SMNVEV (reference sequence). This CDR3 has 14 residues. CDR3 sequence reads: CASSSSQGAYTQYF. CDR3 bases: TGTGCCAGCAGTTCATCGCAGGGGGCTTACACGCAGTATTTT.

The gene calls are TRBV4-1 and TRBJ2-5, with unresolved D. The CDR3 has 14 amino acids. Between the trimmed V and J ends, which lost 0 bases and 5 bases, there was a span of 10 bases. Germline V gene lookup returns CDR1 MGHRA and CDR2 YSYEKL. CDR3 amino acids: CASSQDPEGETQYF. As DNA, the CDR3 is TGCGCCAGCAGCCAAGATCCAGAAGGGGAGACCCAGTACTTC.

V is TRBV14 and J is TRBJ1-6; a possible D gene is TRBD1 (6 bases). V shed 1 base and J shed 9 bases, with 16 bases lying between them. Per germline, CDR1 SGHDN and CDR2 FVKESK. The CDR3 has 16 amino acids. The CDR3 spells CASSQVSGAFFSPLHF. CDR3 nucleotides: TGTGCCAGCAGCCAAGTTTCAGGGGCTTTTTTTTCACCCCTCCACTTT.

Only a few counts were recorded for this clone. This same CDR3 is encoded by further DNA sequences in the sample. The chain joins TRBV11-2 to TRBJ1-1; no clear D. The CDR3 runs to 12 residues. V lost 5 bases and J lost 1, with 5 bases in between. Per the germline V gene, CDR1 is SGHAT and CDR2 is FQNNGV. CDR3 DNA: TGTGCCAGCAGCCCCCCGAACACTGAAGCTTTCTTT. Translating gives CASSPPNTEAFF. The variable domain in full, completed from reference TRBV11-2 and TRBJ1-1, reads EAGVAQSPRYKIIEKRQSVAFWCNPISGHATLYWYQQILGQGPKLLIQFQNNGVVDDSQLPKDRFSAERLKGVDSTLKIQPAKLEDSAVYLCASSPPNTEAFFGQGTRLTVV.

V gene TRBV29-1 combines with J gene TRBJ1-1; no definite D call. The ends were cut back, 3 bases at V and 3 bases at J, with 14 bases in the middle. Germline V gene sequence: CDR1 SQVTM, CDR2 ANQGSEA. This CDR3 is built from 14 residues. In nucleotides, the CDR3 is TGCAGCGTTGACCTAGAGGAGGGAGACACTGAAGCTTTCTTT. It encodes CSVDLEEGDTEAFF. The whole variable domain, filled in from reference TRBV29-1 and TRBJ1-1, reads SAVISQKPSRDICQRGTSLTIQCQVDSQVTMMFWYRQQPGQSLTLIATANQGSEATYESGFVIDKFPISRPNLTFSTLTVSNMSPEDSSIYLCSVDLEEGDTEAFFGQGTRLTVV.

J is TRBJ1-2 and V is TRBV7-9; possibly TRBD1 for D (5 bases). V lost 6 bases to trimming and J lost 7 bases, with 18 bases between them. Germline V gives CDR1 SEHNR, CDR2 FQNEAQ (reference sequence). This CDR3 contains 14 residues. The CDR3 DNA sequence: TGTGCCAGCAGGGGACCGCAGATGGGCTCTGGCTACACCTTC. This encodes CASRGPQMGSGYTF. Full variable domain (remainder filled in from reference TRBV7-9 and TRBJ1-2): DTGVSQNPRHKITKRGQNVTFRCDPISEHNRLYWYRQTLGQGPEFLTYFQNEAQLEKSRLLSDRFSAERPKGSFSTLEIQRTEQGDSAMYLCASRGPQMGSGYTFGSGTRLTVV.

The CDR3 spells CASSLRGQGIPEQYF. The CDR3 DNA follows: TGCGCCAGCAGCTTGAGGGGACAGGGGATCCCCGAGCAGTACTTC. The rearrangement uses TRBV5-1 and TRBJ2-7, with 10 bases that match TRBD1. CDR1 SGHRS and CDR2 YFSETQ come from the germline V gene. V was clipped by 1 base and J by 6 bases; unmatched bases: 7. The CDR3 has 15 amino acids.

V usage is TRBV7-9 and J usage is TRBJ1-1, with D tentatively TRBD1 (5 bases). Between the trimmed V and J ends, which lost 10 bases and 8 bases, there was a span of 17 bases. CDR3 size: 12 residues. From germline, CDR1 is SEHNR and CDR2 FQNEAQ (reference sequence). The CDR3 sequence is CATLSSQGEAFF. CDR3 DNA: TGTGCCACCCTGAGTTCCCAGGGAGAAGCTTTCTTT.

The genes are TRBV5-1 and TRBJ1-1, with 11 bases lining up with TRBD1. CDR1 SGHRS and CDR2 YFSETQ come from the germline V gene. CDR3 size: 15 residues. V was clipped by 2 bases and J by 5 bases; unmatched bases: 5. The DNA for the CDR3 is TGCGCCAGCAGCTTCCGGGACAGGGGGAGTACTGAAGCTTTCTTT. Its protein product is CASSFRDRGSTEAFF. Full variable domain (missing parts from reference TRBV5-1 and TRBJ1-1): KAGVTQTPRYLIKTRGQQVTLSCSPISGHRSVSWYQQTPGQGLQFLFEYFSETQRNKGNFPGRFSGRQFSNSRSEMNVSTLELGDSALYLCASSFRDRGSTEAFFGQGTRLTVV.

The J gene is TRBJ2-7, the V gene TRBV7-9; D gene unclear. Deletions cut 5 bases from V and 2 bases from J, with 13 bases between. The CDR3 totals 14 residues. Germline CDR1 and CDR2: SEHNR and FQNEAQ (reference sequence). The CDR3 nucleotides are TGTGCCAGCAGCCCCTGGGGAACAGCCTACGAGCAGTACTTC. It encodes CASSPWGTAYEQYF. The entire variable domain, with the rest obtained from reference TRBV7-9 and TRBJ2-7, is as follows: DTGVSQNPRHKITKRGQNVTFRCDPISEHNRLYWYRQTLGQGPEFLTYFQNEAQLEKSRLLSDRFSAERPKGSFSTLEIQRTEQGDSAMYLCASSPWGTAYEQYFGPGTRLTVT.

The chain has TRBV27 and TRBJ2-1; TRBD2 is a possible D gene (5 bases). The CDR3 sequence is 15 residues long. V dropped 7 bases and J dropped 2 bases, with 15 bases sitting between them. Germline values: CDR1 MNHEY, CDR2 SMNVEV (reference sequence). DNA of the CDR3: TGTGCCAGCAAGAGGGCGCTTTTACCCTACAATGAGCAGTTCTTC. Translating gives CASKRALLPYNEQFF.

This chain connects TRBV13 to TRBJ1-4; D may be TRBD1 (5 bases). The germline CDR1 and CDR2 sequences are PRHDT and FYEKMQ (reference sequence). V lost 4 bases to trimming and J lost 7 bases, with 16 bases between them. The CDR3 covers 15 residues. The CDR3 DNA reads TGTGCCAGCAGCTCCGGGACCGGGGCGGGTGAAAAACTGTTTTTT. Its protein product is CASSSGTGAGEKLFF. Filled out from reference TRBV13 and TRBJ1-4, the complete variable domain reads AAGVIQSPRHLIKEKRETATLKCYPIPRHDTVYWYQQGPGQDPQFLISFYEKMQSDKGSIPDRFSAQQFSDYHSELNMSSLELGDSALYFCASSSGTGAGEKLFFGSGTQLSVL.

This clone was detected a few times. The CDR3 nucleotides are TGTGCCAGCTCACCACCTAGCCCCCAGGCCGAGCAGTACTTC. Translating gives CASSPPSPQAEQYF. The chain carries TRBV18 and TRBJ2-7; D remains unclear. Germline V gene lookup returns CDR1 KGHSH and CDR2 LQKENI. CDR3 length: 14 amino acids. With 0 bases removed from V and 6 bases from J, the gap between germline ends came to 12 bases.

The chain joins TRBV19 to TRBJ2-1; D is unresolved. Trimming removed 10 bases at V and 5 bases at J, with 18 bases between. CDR3 size: 14 residues. Germline V gene sequence: CDR1 LNHDA, CDR2 SQIVND (reference sequence). The CDR3 DNA sequence: TGTGCCACTGATTGGACGTACCATCACAATGAGCAGTTCTTC. This gives the protein CATDWTYHHNEQFF.

The V call is TRBV2, the J call TRBJ1-2, with D unclear. CDR3 length equals 14 residues. Per germline, CDR1 SNHLY and CDR2 FYNNEI. Trimming removed 6 bases at V and 4 bases at J, with 15 bases between. This CDR3 reads CASSQLFGGYGYTF. The CDR3 region has the DNA TGTGCCAGCAGCCAGCTCTTTGGAGGCTATGGCTACACCTTC.